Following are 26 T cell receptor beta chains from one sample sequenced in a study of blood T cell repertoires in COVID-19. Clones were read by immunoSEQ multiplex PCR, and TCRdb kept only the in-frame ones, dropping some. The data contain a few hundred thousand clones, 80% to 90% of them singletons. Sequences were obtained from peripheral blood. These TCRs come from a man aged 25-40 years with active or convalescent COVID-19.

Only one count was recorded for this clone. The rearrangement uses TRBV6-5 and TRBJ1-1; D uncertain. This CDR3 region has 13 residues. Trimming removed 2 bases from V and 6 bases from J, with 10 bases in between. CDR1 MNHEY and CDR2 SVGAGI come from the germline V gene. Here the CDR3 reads CASSYEAGAEAFF. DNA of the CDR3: TGTGCCAGCAGTTACGAAGCCGGGGCTGAAGCTTTCTTT.

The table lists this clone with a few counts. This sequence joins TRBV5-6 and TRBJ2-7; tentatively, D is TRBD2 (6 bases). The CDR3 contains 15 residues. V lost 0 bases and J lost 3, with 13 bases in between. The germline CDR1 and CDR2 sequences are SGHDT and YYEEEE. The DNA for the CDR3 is TGTGCCAGCAGCTTGGGGTTGGGGGGTAGCTACGAGCAGTACTTC. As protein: CASSLGLGGSYEQYF.

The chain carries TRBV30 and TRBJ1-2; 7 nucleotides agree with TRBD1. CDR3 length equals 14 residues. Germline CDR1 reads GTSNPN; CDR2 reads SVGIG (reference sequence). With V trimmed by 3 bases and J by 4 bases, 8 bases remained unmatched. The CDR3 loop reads CAWRPGQFSYGYTF. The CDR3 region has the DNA TGTGCCTGGAGGCCGGGACAGTTCTCCTATGGCTACACCTTC.

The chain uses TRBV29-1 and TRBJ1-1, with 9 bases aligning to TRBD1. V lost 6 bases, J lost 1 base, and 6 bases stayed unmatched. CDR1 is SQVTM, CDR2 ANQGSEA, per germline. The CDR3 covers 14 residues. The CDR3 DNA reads TGCAGCGTCATACACAGGGGGCCGAACACTGAAGCTTTCTTT. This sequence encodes CSVIHRGPNTEAFF.

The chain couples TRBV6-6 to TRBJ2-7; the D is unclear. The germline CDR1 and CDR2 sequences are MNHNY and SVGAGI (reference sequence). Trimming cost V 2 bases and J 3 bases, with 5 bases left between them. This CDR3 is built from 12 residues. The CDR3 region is CASSYGLYEQYF. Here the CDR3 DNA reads TGTGCCAGCAGTTACGGGCTCTACGAGCAGTACTTC.

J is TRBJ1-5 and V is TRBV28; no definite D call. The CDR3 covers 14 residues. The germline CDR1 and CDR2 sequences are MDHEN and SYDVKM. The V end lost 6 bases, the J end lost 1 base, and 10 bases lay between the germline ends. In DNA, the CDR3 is TGTGCCAGCAGGCGCATACTCAGCAATCAGCCCCAGCATTTT. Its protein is CASRRILSNQPQHF.

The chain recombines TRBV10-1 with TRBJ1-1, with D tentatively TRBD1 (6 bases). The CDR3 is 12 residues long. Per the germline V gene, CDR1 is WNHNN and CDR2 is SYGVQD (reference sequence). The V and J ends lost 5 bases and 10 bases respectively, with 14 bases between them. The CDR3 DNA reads TGCGCCAGCAGTCCGGGGACACCGCGAGCTTTCTTT. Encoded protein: CASSPGTPRAFF.

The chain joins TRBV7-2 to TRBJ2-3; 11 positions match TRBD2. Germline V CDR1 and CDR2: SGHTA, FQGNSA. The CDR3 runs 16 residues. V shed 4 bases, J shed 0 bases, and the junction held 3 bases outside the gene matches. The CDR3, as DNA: TGTGCCAGCAGCTACCGACTAGCGGGGAGCACAGATACGCAGTATTTT. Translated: CASSYRLAGSTDTQYF.

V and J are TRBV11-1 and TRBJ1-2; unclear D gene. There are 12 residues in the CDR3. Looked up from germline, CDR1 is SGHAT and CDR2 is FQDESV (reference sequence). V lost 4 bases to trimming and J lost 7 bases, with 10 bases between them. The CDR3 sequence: CASSSRSSGYTF. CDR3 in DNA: TGTGCCAGCAGCTCTCGGAGCAGTGGCTACACCTTC.

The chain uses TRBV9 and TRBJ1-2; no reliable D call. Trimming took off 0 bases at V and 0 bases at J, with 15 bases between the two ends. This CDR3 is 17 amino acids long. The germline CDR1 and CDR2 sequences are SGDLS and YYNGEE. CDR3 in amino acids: CASSVVSGGPTNYGYTF. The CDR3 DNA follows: TGTGCCAGCAGCGTAGTGTCCGGCGGCCCAACTAACTATGGCTACACCTTC.

The CDR3 region has the DNA TGTGCCAGCTCACCCGGTTACGAGCAGTACTTC. Its translation: CASSPGYEQYF. The chain employs TRBV18 and TRBJ2-7; D is undetermined. This CDR3 spans 11 amino acids. Germline-derived CDR1 and CDR2 are KGHSH and LQKENI. V was trimmed by 3 bases and J by 4 bases, leaving 4 bases between them.

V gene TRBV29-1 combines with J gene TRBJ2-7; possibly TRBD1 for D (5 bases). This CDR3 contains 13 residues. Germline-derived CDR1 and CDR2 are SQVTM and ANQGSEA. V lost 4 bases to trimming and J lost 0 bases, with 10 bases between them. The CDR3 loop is CSVGRASSYEQYF. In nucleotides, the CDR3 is TGCAGCGTTGGCAGGGCCAGCTCCTACGAGCAGTACTTC.

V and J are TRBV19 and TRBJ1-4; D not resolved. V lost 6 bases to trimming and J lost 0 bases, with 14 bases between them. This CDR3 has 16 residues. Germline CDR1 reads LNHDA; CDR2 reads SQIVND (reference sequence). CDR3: CASSHLAPATNEKLFF. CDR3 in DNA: TGTGCCAGTAGCCATCTAGCACCGGCAACTAATGAAAAACTGTTTTTT.

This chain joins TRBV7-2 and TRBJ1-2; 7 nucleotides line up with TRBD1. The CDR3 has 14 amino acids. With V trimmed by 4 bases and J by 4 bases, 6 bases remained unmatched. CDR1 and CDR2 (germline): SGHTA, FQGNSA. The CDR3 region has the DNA TGTGCCAGCAGCTCAAATCGGGACAGCTATGGCTACACCTTC. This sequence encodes CASSSNRDSYGYTF.

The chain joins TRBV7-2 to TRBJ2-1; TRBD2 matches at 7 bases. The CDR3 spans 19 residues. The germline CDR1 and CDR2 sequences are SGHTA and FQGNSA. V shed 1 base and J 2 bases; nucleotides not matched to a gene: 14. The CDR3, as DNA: TGTGCCAGCAGCTTAGTCCGGGGTGGGGAGCGGGGCGCCTACAATGAGCAGTTCTTC. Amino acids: CASSLVRGGERGAYNEQFF.

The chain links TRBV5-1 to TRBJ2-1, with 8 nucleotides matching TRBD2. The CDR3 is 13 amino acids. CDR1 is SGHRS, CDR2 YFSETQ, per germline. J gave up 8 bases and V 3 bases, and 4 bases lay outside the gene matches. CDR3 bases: TGCGCCAGCAGCTCCATTAGCGGGGATGAGCAGTTCTTC. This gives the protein CASSSISGDEQFF.

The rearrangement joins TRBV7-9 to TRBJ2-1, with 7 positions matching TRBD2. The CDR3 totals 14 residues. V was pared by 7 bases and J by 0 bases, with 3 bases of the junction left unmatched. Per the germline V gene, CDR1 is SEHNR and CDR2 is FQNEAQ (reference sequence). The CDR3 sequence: CASTLAASYNEQFF. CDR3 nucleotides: TGTGCCAGCACCCTAGCGGCCTCCTACAATGAGCAGTTCTTC.

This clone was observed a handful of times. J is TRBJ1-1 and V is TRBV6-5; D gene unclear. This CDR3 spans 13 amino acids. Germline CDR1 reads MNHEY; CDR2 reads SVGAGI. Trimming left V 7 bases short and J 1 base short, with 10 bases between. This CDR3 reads CASTKRGNTEAFF. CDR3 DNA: TGTGCCAGCACCAAGCGGGGGAACACTGAAGCTTTCTTT.

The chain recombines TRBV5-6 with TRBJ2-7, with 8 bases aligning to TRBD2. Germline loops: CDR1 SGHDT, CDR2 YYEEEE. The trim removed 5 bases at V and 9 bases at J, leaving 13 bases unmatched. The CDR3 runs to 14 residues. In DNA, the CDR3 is TGTGCCAGCAGACCTAGCGGGCCCCAGCAGGCGCAGTACTTC. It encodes CASRPSGPQQAQYF. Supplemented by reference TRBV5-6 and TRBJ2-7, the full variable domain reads DAGVTQSPTHLIKTRGQQVTLRCSPKSGHDTVSWYQQALGQGPQFIFQYYEEEERQRGNFPDRFSGHQFPNYSSELNVNALLLGDSALYLCASRPSGPQQAQYFGPGTRLTVT.

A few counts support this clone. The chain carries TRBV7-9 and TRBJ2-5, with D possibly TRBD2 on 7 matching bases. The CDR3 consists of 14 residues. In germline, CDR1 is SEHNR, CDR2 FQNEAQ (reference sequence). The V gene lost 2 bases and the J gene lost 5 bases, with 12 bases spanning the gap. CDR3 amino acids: CASSLWGGEETQYF. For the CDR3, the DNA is TGTGCCAGCAGCTTATGGGGGGGCGAGGAGACCCAGTACTTC.

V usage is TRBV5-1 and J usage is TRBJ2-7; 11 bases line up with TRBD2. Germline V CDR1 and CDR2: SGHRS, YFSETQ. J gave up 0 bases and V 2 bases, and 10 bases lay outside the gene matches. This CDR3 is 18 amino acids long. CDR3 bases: TGCGCCAGCAGCTTCATGACTAGCGGGAAAACGAGCTCCTACGAGCAGTACTTC. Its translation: CASSFMTSGKTSSYEQYF.

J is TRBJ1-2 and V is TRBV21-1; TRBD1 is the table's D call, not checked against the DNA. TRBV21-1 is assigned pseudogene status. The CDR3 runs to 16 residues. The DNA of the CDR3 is TGTGCCAGCAGCGATTGCCGGGACAGGGTCGAGAATGGCTACACCTTC. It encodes CASSDCRDRVENGYTF.

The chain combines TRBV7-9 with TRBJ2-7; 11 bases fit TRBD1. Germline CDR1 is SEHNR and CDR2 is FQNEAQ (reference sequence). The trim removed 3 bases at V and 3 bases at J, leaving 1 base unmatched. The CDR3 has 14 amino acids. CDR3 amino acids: CASSFGTGGYEQYF. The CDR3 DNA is TGTGCCAGCAGCTTCGGGACAGGGGGCTACGAGCAGTACTTC.

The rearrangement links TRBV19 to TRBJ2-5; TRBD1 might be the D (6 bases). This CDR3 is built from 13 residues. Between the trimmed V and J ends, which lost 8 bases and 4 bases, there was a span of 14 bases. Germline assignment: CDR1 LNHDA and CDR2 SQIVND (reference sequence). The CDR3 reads CASGARGRETQYF. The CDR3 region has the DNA TGTGCCAGTGGGGCCAGGGGTCGAGAGACCCAGTACTTC.

The CDR3, as DNA: TGTGCCAGCAGTTCAATAGGACAGGCCTATGGCTACACCTTC. Translation: CASSSIGQAYGYTF. V gene TRBV5-6 combines with J gene TRBJ1-2; 7 nucleotides line up with TRBD1. The germline CDR1 and CDR2 sequences are SGHDT and YYEEEE. The V segment lost 5 bases and the J segment 4 bases; nucleotides outside the gene matches: 8. The CDR3 runs 14 residues. Using reference TRBV5-6 and TRBJ1-2 for the parts outside the CDR3, the full variable domain is DAGVTQSPTHLIKTRGQQVTLRCSPKSGHDTVSWYQQALGQGPQFIFQYYEEEERQRGNFPDRFSGHQFPNYSSELNVNALLLGDSALYLCASSSIGQAYGYTFGSGTRLTVV.

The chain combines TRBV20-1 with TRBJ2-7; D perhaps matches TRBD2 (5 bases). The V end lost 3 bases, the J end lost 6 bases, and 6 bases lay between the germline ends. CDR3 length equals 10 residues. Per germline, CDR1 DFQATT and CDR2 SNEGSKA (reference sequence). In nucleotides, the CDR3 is TGCAGTGCTAGTACTAGCGAGCAGTACTTC. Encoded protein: CSASTSEQYF.